Shown below are 16 T cell receptor beta chains from a single sample sequenced in a study of regulatory dendritic cells for organ transplantation. What these receptors recognize is not known. Here immunoSEQ multiplex PCR was the method, and the copy in TCRdb shows in-frame clones only, minus some. Among approximately 22,000 clones listed, over 75% were seen once. Allogeneic regulatory or mature dendritic cells were co-cultured for 5 days with CFSE-labeled sorted T cells at 1:10. The sequencing input was naive CD4+ T cells from blood cultured with dendritic cells. The subset here: CD45RA+ naive T cells. These receptors were obtained from a human donor in good health.

The V gene is TRBV2, the J gene TRBJ2-5; D may be TRBD1 (5 bases). The CDR3 has 14 amino acids. V gave up 3 bases and J gave up 7 bases, with 15 bases separating them. Germline V gene sequence: CDR1 SNHLY, CDR2 FYNNEI. The DNA of the CDR3 is TGTGCCAGCAGTGACTCTTTCCAGGGCTGGACCCAGTACTTC. This gives the protein CASSDSFQGWTQYF. The full variable domain, rest sourced from reference TRBV2 and TRBJ2-5, is EPEVTQTPSHQVTQMGQEVILRCVPISNHLYFYWYRQILGQKVEFLVSFYNNEISEKSEIFDDQFSVERPDGSNFTLKIRSTKLEDSAMYFCASSDSFQGWTQYFGPGTRLLVL.

The chain has TRBV21-1 and TRBJ2-5; TRBD2 was called by the table and not checked on the DNA. TRBV21-1 is tagged as a pseudogene. There are 14 residues in the CDR3. CDR3 sequence: CASSKVTTGETQYF. The CDR3 coding sequence is TGTGCCAGCAGCAAAGTCACGACGGGGGAGACCCAGTACTTC.

This clone showed up just once. This chain connects TRBV7-2 to TRBJ1-1, with D unclear. Germline assignment: CDR1 SGHTA and CDR2 FQGNSA. The CDR3 has 14 amino acids. V lost 0 bases to trimming and J lost 3 bases, with 8 bases between them. The CDR3 reads CASSLAGSYTEAFF. The CDR3 nucleotides read TGTGCCAGCAGCTTAGCAGGGTCCTACACTGAAGCTTTCTTT. Based on the CDR3 plus reference TRBV7-2 and TRBJ1-1, the full variable domain is GAGVSQSPSNKVTEKGKDVELRCDPISGHTALYWYRQSLGQGLEFLIYFQGNSAPDKSGLPSDRFSAERTGGSVSTLTIQRTQQEDSAVYLCASSLAGSYTEAFFGQGTRLTVV.

The chain has TRBV9 and TRBJ2-7; 9 bases agree with TRBD1. The V gene end was trimmed by 2 bases and the J gene end by 3 bases; junction bases not matched to a gene: 3. The CDR3 length is 14 residues. CDR1 is SGDLS, CDR2 YYNGEE, per germline. This CDR3 reads CASSVGTGIYEQYF. CDR3 sequence (DNA): TGTGCCAGCAGCGTTGGGACAGGGATCTACGAGCAGTACTTC.

This rearrangement joins TRBV5-1 to TRBJ2-3; 9 bases fit TRBD2. Per germline, CDR1 SGHRS and CDR2 YFSETQ. The CDR3 spans 16 residues. Trimming cost V 0 bases and J 6 bases; bases outside gene matches: 8. The CDR3, as DNA: TGCGCCAGCAGCTTGGGAGGGACTAGCCGTCAGGATACGCAGTATTTT. Translation gives CASSLGGTSRQDTQYF.

Only one count was recorded for this clone. The chain employs TRBV5-6 and TRBJ1-4, with D possibly being TRBD1 (5 bases). CDR3 size: 16 residues. Trimming removed 3 bases from V and 8 bases from J, with 20 bases in between. In germline, CDR1 is SGHDT, CDR2 YYEEEE. The CDR3 protein is CASSWASAVGTEKLFF. The CDR3 region has the DNA TGTGCCAGCAGCTGGGCTTCTGCGGTAGGGACGGAAAAACTGTTTTTT.

This clone is a singleton in its sample. This rearrangement joins TRBV30 to TRBJ2-7; 9 bases line up with TRBD2. The length of the CDR3 is 14 residues. V gave up 4 bases and J gave up 7 bases; unmatched junction bases: 11. Germline CDR1 reads GTSNPN; CDR2 reads SVGIG (reference sequence). The CDR3: CAWNGAGGPREQYF. The CDR3 region has the DNA TGTGCCTGGAACGGGGCGGGAGGGCCTCGGGAGCAGTACTTC.

The chain is built from TRBV19 and TRBJ1-4, with a possible D match to TRBD1 (5 bases). From germline, CDR1 is LNHDA and CDR2 SQIVND (reference sequence). This CDR3 has 15 residues. Between the trimmed V and J ends, which lost 3 bases and 5 bases, there was a span of 13 bases. The CDR3 bases are TGTGCCAGTAGTATGATGGGACGGACGAATGAAAAACTGTTTTTT. This codes for CASSMMGRTNEKLFF.

V and J are TRBV18 and TRBJ1-1; D unresolved. This CDR3 region has 13 residues. V lost 0 bases and J lost 7, with 9 bases in between. Germline V gives CDR1 KGHSH, CDR2 LQKENI. CDR3 sequence reads: CASSPPTAYEAFF. DNA of the CDR3: TGTGCCAGCTCACCACCGACCGCATATGAAGCTTTCTTT. Complete variable domain (other parts from reference TRBV18 and TRBJ1-1): NAGVMQNPRHLVRRRGQEARLRCSPMKGHSHVYWYRQLPEEGLKFMVYLQKENIIDESGMPKERFSAEFPKEGPSILRIQQVVRGDSAAYFCASSPPTAYEAFFGQGTRLTVV.

The rearrangement joins TRBV19 to TRBJ1-2; D is undetermined. The CDR3 totals 15 residues. Germline CDR1 and CDR2: LNHDA and SQIVND (reference sequence). The V end was cut by 3 bases, the J end by 4 bases, with 15 bases between. This chain's CDR3 is CASSMIASTGYGYTF. The DNA for the CDR3 is TGTGCCAGTAGTATGATAGCGTCGACTGGCTATGGCTACACCTTC.

Only one count was recorded for this clone. The chain combines TRBV20-1 with TRBJ1-2; no clear D gene. Between the trimmed V and J ends, which lost 8 bases and 8 bases, there was a span of 15 bases. CDR1 and CDR2 (germline): DFQATT, SNEGSKA (reference sequence). The CDR3 loop spans 11 amino acids. The CDR3 DNA is TGCAGTTGGCCCCGGGCAGCAGGCTACACCTTC. The encoded protein is CSWPRAAGYTF.

The CDR3 is CAISESIPGDDEKLFF. The CDR3 bases are TGTGCCATCAGTGAGTCGATCCCTGGGGATGACGAAAAACTGTTTTTT. V and J are TRBV10-3 and TRBJ1-4; D is unclear. V lost 0 bases to trimming and J lost 8 bases, with 16 bases between them. Germline lookup yields CDR1 ENHRY and CDR2 SYGVKD. CDR3 length: 16 residues.

The chain recombines TRBV28 with TRBJ2-1; 14 nucleotides match TRBD2. This CDR3 contains 16 residues. The germline gives CDR1 MDHEN, CDR2 SYDVKM. The junction had 7 bases not matched to a gene; V was cut back by 4 bases and J by 8 bases. The CDR3 DNA sequence: TGTGCCAGCAGTTCAGGGGGACTAGCGGGAGTGGATGAGCAGTTCTTC. It translates to CASSSGGLAGVDEQFF.

The genes are TRBV7-9 and TRBJ1-1; a possible D gene is TRBD1 (6 bases). This CDR3 region has 15 residues. Trimming stripped 8 bases from V and 1 base from J, with 17 bases between. The germline CDR1 and CDR2 sequences are SEHNR and FQNEAQ (reference sequence). The CDR3 DNA follows: TGTGCCAGCCGAAAGGGGGGTTTCGGGAACACTGAAGCTTTCTTT. It is translated as CASRKGGFGNTEAFF.

A few counts support this clone. J is TRBJ1-5 and V is TRBV4-3, with 10 nucleotides matching TRBD1. CDR1 and CDR2 from the germline V gene are LGHNA and YSLEER. V lost 3 bases to trimming and J lost 5 bases; unmatched junction nucleotides: 4. The CDR3 totals 15 residues. CDR3: CASSQEDRGDQPQHF. DNA for the CDR3: TGCGCCAGCAGCCAGGAGGACAGGGGGGATCAGCCCCAGCATTTT.

J is TRBJ2-1 and V is TRBV19; unclear D gene. Germline assignment: CDR1 LNHDA and CDR2 SQIVND (reference sequence). V gave up 0 bases and J gave up 2 bases, with 5 bases separating them. The CDR3 is made up of 14 amino acids. For the CDR3, the DNA is TGTGCCAGTAGTATAGATCATCCCTACAATGAGCAGTTCTTC. Its translation is CASSIDHPYNEQFF. Based on the CDR3 plus reference TRBV19 and TRBJ2-1, the full variable domain is DGGITQSPKYLFRKEGQNVTLSCEQNLNHDAMYWYRQDPGQGLRLIYYSQIVNDFQKGDIAEGYSVSREKKESFPLTVTSAQKNPTAFYLCASSIDHPYNEQFFGPGTRLTVL.